This T cell receptor (beta chain) was obtained from a study of T cell changes during pregnancy in multiple sclerosis. The germline V gene encodes CDR1 MNHNS and CDR2 SASEGT. V dropped 5 bases and J dropped 10 bases, with 11 bases sitting between them. This CDR3 contains 11 residues. TCRdb keeps only in-frame clones here, not all; method: immunoSEQ multiplex PCR. In the table there are more than 25,000 clones, 87% of which are singletons. The V gene is TRBV6-1, the J gene TRBJ1-2, with D possibly matching TRBD1 (6 bases). The sequenced sample was CD8+ T cells from peripheral blood mononuclear cells, obtained in the first trimester of pregnancy. This clonotype was obtained from a female donor with multiple sclerosis, enrolled in a pregnancy study. CDR3 coding DNA: TGTGCCAGCAGTTACGGACAGATCTACACCTTC. It encodes CASSYGQIYTF.